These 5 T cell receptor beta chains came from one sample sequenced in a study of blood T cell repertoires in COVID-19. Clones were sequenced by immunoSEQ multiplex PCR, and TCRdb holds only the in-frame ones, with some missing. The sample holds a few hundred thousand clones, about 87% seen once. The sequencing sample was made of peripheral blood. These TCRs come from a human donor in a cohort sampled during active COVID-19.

The CDR3 nucleotides read TGCAGCGTTGTAAATCCAGGGGAGCAGTACTTC. Translating it yields CSVVNPGEQYF. The rearrangement joins TRBV29-1 to TRBJ2-7; TRBD1 might be the D (5 bases). This CDR3 has 11 residues. CDR1 and CDR2 (germline): SQVTM, ANQGSEA. Trimming left V 4 bases short and J 7 bases short, with 11 bases between.

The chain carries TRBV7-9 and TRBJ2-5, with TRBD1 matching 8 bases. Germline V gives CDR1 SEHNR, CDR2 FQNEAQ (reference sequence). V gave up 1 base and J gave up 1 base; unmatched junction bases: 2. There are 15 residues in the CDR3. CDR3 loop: CASSLDGQGQETQYF. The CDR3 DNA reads TGTGCCAGCAGCTTAGACGGACAGGGCCAAGAGACCCAGTACTTC.

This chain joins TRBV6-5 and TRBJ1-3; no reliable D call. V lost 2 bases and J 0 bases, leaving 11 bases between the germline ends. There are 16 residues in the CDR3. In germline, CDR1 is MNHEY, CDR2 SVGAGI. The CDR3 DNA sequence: TGTGCCAGCAGTTACCGGCAGGCAAGCTCTGGAAACACCATATATTTT. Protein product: CASSYRQASSGNTIYF.

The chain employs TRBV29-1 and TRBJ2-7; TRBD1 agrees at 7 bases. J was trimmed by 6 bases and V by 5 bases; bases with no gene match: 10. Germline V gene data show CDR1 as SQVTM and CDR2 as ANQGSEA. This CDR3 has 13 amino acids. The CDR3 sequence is CSVRRQGPGEQYF. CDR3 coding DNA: TGCAGCGTTAGAAGACAGGGCCCAGGCGAGCAGTACTTC.

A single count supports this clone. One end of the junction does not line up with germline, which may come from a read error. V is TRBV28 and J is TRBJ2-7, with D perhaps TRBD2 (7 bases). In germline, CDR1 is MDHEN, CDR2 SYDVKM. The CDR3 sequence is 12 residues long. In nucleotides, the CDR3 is TGTGCCATCTCCTCGGGGGGACAAAAGGTGGAATTC. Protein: CAISSGGQKVEF.